These 2 T cell receptor beta chains share one sample of origin, sequenced in a study of CD8+ T cells in alopecia areata. Treatment described: oral pan-JAK inhibitor, 5-10 mg twice daily. Alopecia areata patients provided lesional scalp punch biopsies and peripheral blood. Sequencing templates came from extracted RNA that was reverse transcribed into cDNA. Repertoires were generated with immunoSEQ multiplex PCR, while TCRdb's copy carries only in-frame clones and drops some. In the table there are fewer than 25,000 clones, approximately 59% of which are singletons. The input for sequencing was skin, taken at week 4, from a patient treated with tofacitinib. The receptors were gathered from a human donor with alopecia areata.

By frequency in the sample, this clone is medium-sized. The sample has other DNA sequences that encode this CDR3 too. The chain carries TRBV7-2 and TRBJ2-7; D not certain. Trimming cost V 3 bases and J 2 bases, with 5 bases left between them. The CDR3 totals 12 residues. CDR1 is SGHTA, CDR2 FQGNSA, per germline. The chain's CDR3 is CASSLTPYEQYF. CDR3 sequence (DNA): TGTGCCAGCAGCTTGACACCCTACGAGCAGTACTTC.

This clone was detected a few times. Different DNA sequences within this sample yield the same CDR3. The chain combines TRBV7-2 with TRBJ2-7; TRBD1 might be the D (5 bases). CDR1 is SGHTA, CDR2 FQGNSA, per germline. There are 14 residues in the CDR3. Trimming shortened V by 6 bases and J by 3 bases, and 15 bases separated the two germline ends. CDR3 sequence (DNA): TGTGCCAGCAGTTTTGCCCAAACAGGCTACGAGCAGTACTTC. Amino acids: CASSFAQTGYEQYF.